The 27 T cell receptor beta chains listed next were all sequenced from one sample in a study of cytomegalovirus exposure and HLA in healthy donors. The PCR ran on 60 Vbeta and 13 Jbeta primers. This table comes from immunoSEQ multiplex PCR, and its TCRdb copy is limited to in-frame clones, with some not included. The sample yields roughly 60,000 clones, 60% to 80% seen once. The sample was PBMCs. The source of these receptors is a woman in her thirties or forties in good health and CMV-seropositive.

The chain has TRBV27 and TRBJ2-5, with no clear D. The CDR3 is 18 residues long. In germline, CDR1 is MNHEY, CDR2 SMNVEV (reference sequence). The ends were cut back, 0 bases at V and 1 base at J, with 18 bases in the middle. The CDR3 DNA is TGTGCCAGCAGTTTATCGCCGTTACGCGGAAAGGTCCAAGAGACCCAGTACTTC. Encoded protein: CASSLSPLRGKVQETQYF.

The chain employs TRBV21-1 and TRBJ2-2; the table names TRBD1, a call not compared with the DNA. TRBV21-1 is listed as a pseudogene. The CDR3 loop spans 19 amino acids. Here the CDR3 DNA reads TGTGCCAGCAGCAATCCCGTCAAACCCCAACAGGGGATCACCGGGGAGCTGTTTTTT. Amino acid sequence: CASSNPVKPQQGITGELFF.

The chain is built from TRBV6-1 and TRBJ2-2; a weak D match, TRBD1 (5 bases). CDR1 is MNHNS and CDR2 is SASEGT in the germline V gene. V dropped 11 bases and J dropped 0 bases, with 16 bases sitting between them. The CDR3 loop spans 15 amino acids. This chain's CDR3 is CAGKSTVANTGELFF. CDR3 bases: TGTGCCGGAAAGTCGACAGTTGCGAACACCGGGGAGCTGTTTTTT.

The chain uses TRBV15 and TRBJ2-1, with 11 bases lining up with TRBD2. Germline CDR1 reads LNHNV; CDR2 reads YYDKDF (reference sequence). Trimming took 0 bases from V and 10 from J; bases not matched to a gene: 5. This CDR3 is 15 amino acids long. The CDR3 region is CATSRDKLAGAEQFF. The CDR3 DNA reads TGTGCCACCAGCAGAGATAAACTAGCGGGGGCGGAGCAGTTCTTC.

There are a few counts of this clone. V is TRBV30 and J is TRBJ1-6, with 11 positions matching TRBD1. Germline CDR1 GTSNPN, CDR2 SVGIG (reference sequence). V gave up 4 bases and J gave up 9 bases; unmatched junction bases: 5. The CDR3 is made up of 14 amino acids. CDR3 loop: CAWTRTGGRSPLHF. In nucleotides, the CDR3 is TGTGCCTGGACCAGGACAGGGGGCCGTTCACCCCTCCACTTT. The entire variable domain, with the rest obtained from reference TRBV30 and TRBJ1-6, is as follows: SQTIHQWPATLVQPVGSPLSLECTVEGTSNPNLYWYRQAAGRGLQLLFYSVGIGQISSEVPQNLSASRPQDRQFILSSKKLLLSDSGFYLCAWTRTGGRSPLHFGNGTRLTVT.

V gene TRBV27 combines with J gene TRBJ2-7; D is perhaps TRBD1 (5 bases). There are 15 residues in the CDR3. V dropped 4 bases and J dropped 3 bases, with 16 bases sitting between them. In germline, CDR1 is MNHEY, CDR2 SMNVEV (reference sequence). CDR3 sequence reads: CASSSQRTLSYEQYF. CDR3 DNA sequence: TGTGCCAGCAGTTCCCAACGGACACTAAGCTACGAGCAGTACTTC.

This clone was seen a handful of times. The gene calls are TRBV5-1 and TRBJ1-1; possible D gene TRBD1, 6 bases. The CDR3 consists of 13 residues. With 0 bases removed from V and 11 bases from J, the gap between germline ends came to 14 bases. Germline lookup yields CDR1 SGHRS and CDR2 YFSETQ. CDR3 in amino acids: CASSLGTDRPAFF. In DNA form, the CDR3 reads TGCGCCAGCAGCTTGGGAACGGACAGACCTGCTTTCTTT.

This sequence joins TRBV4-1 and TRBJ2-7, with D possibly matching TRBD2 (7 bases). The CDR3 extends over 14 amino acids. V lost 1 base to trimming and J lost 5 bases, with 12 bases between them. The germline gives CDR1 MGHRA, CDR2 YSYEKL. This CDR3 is CASSQGAGAHEQYF. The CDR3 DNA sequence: TGCGCCAGCAGCCAAGGGGCGGGGGCCCACGAGCAGTACTTC.

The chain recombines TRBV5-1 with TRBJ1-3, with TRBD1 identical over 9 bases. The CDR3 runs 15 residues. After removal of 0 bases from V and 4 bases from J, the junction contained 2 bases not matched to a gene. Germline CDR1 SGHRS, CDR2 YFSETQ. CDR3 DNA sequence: TGCGCCAGCAGCTTGGGACAGGGGGACGGAAACACCATATATTTT. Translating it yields CASSLGQGDGNTIYF.

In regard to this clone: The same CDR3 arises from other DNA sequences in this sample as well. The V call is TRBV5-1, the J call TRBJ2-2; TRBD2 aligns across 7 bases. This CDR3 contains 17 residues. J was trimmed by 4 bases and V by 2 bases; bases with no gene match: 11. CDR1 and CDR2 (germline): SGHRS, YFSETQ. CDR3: CASSFEWGLAGTGELFF. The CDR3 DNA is TGCGCCAGCAGCTTCGAGTGGGGATTAGCGGGCACCGGGGAGCTGTTTTTT. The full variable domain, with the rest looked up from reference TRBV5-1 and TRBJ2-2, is KAGVTQTPRYLIKTRGQQVTLSCSPISGHRSVSWYQQTPGQGLQFLFEYFSETQRNKGNFPGRFSGRQFSNSRSEMNVSTLELGDSALYLCASSFEWGLAGTGELFFGEGSRLTVL.

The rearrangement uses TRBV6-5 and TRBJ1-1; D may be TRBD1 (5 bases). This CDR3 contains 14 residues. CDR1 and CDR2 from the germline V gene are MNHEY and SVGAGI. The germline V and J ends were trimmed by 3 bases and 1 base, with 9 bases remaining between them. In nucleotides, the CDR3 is TGTGCCAGCAGTTATTATGGACAGAACACTGAAGCTTTCTTT. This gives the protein CASSYYGQNTEAFF.

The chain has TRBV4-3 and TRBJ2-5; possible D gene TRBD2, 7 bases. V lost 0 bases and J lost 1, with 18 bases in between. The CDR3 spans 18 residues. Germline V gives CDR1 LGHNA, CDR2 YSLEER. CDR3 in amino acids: CASSQEGIWGGGQETQYF. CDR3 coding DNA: TGCGCCAGCAGCCAAGAAGGGATCTGGGGGGGCGGCCAAGAGACCCAGTACTTC.

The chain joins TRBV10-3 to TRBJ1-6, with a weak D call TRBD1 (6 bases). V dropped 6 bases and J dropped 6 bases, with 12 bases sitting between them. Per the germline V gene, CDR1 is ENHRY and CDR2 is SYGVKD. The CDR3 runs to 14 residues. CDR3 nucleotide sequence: TGTGCCATCAGGGACCGACAGGTTAATTCACCCCTCCACTTT. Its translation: CAIRDRQVNSPLHF.

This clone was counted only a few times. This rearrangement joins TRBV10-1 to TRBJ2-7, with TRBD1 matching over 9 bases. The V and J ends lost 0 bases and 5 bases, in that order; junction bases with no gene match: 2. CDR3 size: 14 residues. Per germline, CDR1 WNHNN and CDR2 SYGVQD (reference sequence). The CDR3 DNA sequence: TGCGCCAGCAGTGAGTCGGACAGGGGCGACGAGCAGTACTTC. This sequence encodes CASSESDRGDEQYF.

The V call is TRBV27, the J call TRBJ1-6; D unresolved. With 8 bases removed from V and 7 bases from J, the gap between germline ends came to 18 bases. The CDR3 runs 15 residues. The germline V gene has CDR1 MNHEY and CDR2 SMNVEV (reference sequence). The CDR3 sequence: CASSGMGERNSPLHF. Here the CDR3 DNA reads TGTGCCAGCTCGGGCATGGGAGAGAGAAATTCACCCCTCCACTTT.

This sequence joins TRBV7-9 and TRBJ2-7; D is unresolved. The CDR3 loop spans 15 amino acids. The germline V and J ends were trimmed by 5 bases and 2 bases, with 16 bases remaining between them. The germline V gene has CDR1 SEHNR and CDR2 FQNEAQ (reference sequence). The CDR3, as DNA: TGTGCCAGCAGCCATTCCGACATCCCCACCTACGAGCAGTACTTC. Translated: CASSHSDIPTYEQYF.

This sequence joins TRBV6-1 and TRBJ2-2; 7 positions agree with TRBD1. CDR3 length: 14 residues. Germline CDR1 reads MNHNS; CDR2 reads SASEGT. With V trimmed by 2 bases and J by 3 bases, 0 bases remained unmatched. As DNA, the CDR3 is TGTGCCAGCAGTGAACAGGGGGACACCGGGGAGCTGTTTTTT. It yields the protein CASSEQGDTGELFF.

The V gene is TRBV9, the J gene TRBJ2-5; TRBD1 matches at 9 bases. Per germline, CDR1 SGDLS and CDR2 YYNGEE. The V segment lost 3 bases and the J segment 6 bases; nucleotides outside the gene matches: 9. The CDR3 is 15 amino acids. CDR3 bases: TGTGCCAGCAGCGGAGGACAGGGGAGAGGAAAGACCCAGTACTTC. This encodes CASSGGQGRGKTQYF.

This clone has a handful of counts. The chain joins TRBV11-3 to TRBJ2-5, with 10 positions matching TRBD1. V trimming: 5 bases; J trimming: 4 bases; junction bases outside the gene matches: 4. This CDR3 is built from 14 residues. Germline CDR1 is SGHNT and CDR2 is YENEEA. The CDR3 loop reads CASSMTGGGETQYF. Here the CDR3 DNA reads TGTGCCAGCAGCATGACAGGGGGCGGAGAGACCCAGTACTTC. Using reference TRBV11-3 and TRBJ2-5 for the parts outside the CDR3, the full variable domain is EAGVVQSPRYKIIEKKQPVAFWCNPISGHNTLYWYLQNLGQGPELLIRYENEEAVDDSQLPKDRFSAERLKGVDSTLKIQPAELGDSAVYLCASSMTGGGETQYFGPGTRLLVL.

The CDR3 reads CASSPGGEQYF. The CDR3 region has the DNA TGTGCCAGCAGCCCAGGGGGCGAGCAGTACTTC. The rearrangement uses TRBV27 and TRBJ2-7; TRBD1 agrees at 7 bases. CDR1 and CDR2 (germline): MNHEY, SMNVEV (reference sequence). With 6 bases clipped from V and 6 bases from J, the junction kept 2 bases outside the gene matches. This CDR3 is built from 11 residues.

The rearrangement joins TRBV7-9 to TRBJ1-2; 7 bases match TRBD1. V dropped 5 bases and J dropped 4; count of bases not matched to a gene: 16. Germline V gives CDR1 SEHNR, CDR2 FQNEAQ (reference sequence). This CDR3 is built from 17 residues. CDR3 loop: CASSPSTGSYTFYGYTF. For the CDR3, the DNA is TGTGCCAGCAGCCCTTCGACAGGGTCCTACACCTTCTATGGCTACACCTTC.

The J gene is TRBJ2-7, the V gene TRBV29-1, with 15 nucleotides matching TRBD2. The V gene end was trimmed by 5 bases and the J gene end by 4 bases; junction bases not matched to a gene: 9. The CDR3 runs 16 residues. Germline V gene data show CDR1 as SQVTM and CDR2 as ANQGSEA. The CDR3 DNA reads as TGCAGCGTTCCCCGGACTAGCGGGGGGGCGGGGTACGAGCAGTACTTC. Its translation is CSVPRTSGGAGYEQYF.

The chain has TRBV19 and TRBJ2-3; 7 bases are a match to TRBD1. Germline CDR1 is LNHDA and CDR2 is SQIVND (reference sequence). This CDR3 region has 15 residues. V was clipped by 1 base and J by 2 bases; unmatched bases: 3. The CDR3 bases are TGTGCCAGTAGTATAGGACAGGGAATCACAGATACGCAGTATTTT. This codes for CASSIGQGITDTQYF.

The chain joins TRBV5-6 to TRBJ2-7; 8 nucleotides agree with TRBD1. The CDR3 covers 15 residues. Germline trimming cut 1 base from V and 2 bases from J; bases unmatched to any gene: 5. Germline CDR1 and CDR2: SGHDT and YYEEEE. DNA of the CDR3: TGTGCCAGCAGCTTGTTTGTGACAGGGGCCTACGAGCAGTACTTC. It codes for CASSLFVTGAYEQYF.

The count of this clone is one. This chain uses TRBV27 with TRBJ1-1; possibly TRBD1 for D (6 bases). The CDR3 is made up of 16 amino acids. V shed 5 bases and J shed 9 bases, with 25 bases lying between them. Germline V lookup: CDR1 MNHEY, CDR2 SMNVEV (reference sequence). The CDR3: CASSKRTDLGSLKAFF. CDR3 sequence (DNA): TGTGCCAGCAGTAAACGGACAGACCTAGGATCACTGAAAGCTTTCTTT.

The chain's CDR3 is CAISAGNTGELFF. The CDR3, as DNA: TGTGCCATCAGTGCCGGGAACACCGGGGAGCTGTTTTTT. V gene TRBV10-3 combines with J gene TRBJ2-2; no firm D call. Germline CDR1 ENHRY, CDR2 SYGVKD. This CDR3 region has 13 residues. The germline V and J ends were trimmed by 4 bases and 1 base, with 4 bases remaining between them.

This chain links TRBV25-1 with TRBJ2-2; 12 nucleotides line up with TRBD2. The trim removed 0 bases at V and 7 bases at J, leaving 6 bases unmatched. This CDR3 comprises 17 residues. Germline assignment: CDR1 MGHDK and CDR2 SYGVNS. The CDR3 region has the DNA TGTGCCAGCAGTGAATATTCTAGCGGGGGGGTCGACGGGGAGCTGTTTTTT. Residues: CASSEYSSGGVDGELFF.